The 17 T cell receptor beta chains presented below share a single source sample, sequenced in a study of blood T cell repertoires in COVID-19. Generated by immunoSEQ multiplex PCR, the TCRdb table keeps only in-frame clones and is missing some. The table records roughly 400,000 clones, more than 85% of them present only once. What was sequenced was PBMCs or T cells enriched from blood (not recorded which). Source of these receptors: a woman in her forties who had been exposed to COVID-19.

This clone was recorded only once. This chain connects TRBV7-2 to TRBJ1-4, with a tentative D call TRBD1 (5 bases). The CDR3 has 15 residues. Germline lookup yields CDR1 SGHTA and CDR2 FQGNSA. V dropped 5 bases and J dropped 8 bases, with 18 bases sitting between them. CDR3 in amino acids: CASSISGGDNEKLFF. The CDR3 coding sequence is TGTGCCAGCAGCATTAGCGGGGGGGATAACGAAAAACTGTTTTTT.

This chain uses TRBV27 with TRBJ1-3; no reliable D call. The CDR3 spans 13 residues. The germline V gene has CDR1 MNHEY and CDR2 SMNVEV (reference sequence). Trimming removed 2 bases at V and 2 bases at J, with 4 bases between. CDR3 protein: CASSLTTGNTIYF. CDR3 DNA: TGTGCCAGCAGTTTAACTACTGGAAACACCATATATTTT.

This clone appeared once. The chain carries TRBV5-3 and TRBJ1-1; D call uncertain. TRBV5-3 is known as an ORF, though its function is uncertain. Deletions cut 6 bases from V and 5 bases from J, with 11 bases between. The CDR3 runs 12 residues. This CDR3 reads CARTGAGTEAFF. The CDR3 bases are TGTGCCAGAACAGGTGCCGGTACTGAAGCTTTCTTT.

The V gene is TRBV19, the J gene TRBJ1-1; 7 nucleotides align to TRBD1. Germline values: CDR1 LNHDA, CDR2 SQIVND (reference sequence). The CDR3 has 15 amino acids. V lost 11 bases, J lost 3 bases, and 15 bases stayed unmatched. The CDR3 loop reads CASNPNRDSYTEAFF. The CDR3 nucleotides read TGTGCCTCAAACCCCAACAGGGACAGTTACACTGAAGCTTTCTTT.

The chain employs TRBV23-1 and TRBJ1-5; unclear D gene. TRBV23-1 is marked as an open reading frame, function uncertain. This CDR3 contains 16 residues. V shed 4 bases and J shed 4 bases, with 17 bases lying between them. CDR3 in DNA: TGCGCCAGCAGTCCCCAGGCGGGTCGGAAGAATCAGCCCCAGCATTTT. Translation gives CASSPQAGRKNQPQHF.

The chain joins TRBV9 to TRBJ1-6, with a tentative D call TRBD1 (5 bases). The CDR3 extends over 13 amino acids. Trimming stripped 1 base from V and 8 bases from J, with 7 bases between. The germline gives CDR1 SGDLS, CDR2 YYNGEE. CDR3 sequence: CASSVTRDSPLHF. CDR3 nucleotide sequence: TGTGCCAGCAGCGTAACCAGGGATTCACCCCTCCACTTT.

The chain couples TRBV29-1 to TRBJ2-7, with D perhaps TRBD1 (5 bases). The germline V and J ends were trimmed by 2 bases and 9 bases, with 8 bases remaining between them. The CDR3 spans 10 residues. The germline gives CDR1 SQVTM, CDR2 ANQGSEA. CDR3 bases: TGCAGCGTTGAAACAGGAATGCAGTACTTC. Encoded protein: CSVETGMQYF.

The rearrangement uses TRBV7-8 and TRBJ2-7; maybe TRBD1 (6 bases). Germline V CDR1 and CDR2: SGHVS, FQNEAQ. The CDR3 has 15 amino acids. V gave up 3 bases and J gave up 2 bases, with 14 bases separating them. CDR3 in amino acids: CASSFLRDTPYEQYF. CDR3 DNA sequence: TGTGCCAGCAGCTTCCTCCGGGACACCCCCTACGAGCAGTACTTC.

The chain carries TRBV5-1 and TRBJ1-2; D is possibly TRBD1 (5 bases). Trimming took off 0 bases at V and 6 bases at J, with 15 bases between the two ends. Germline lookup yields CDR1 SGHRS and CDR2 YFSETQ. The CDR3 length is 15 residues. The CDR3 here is CASSLVAGEVDGYTF. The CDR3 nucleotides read TGCGCCAGCAGCTTGGTGGCGGGGGAAGTGGATGGCTACACCTTC.

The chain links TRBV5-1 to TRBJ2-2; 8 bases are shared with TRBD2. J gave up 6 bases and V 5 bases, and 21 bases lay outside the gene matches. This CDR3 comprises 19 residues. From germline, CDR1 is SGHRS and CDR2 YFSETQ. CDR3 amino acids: CASRAPAGGAGVAPGELFF. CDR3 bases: TGCGCCAGCAGGGCCCCGGCTGGGGGAGCGGGAGTGGCCCCCGGGGAGCTGTTTTTT.

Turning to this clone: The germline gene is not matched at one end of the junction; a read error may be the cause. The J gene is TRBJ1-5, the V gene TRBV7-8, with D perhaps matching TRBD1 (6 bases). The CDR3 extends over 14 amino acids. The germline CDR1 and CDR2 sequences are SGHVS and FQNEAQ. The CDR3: CASSLLTGKQPQHF. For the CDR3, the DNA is TGTGCCAGCAGCTTACTGACAGGCAAGCAGCCCCAGCATTTT.

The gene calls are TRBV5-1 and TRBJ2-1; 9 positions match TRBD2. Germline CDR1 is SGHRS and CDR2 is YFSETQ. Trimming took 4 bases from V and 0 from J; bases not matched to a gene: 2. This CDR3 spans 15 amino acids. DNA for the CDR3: TGCGCCAGCAGCGCGGGGGGGAGCTCCTACAATGAGCAGTTCTTC. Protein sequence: CASSAGGSSYNEQFF.

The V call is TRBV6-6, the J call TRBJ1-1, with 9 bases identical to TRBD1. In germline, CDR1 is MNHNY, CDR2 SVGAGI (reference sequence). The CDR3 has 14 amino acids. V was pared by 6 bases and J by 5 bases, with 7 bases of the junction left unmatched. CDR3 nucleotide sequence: TGTGCCAGCAGAGGACAGGGGATAGGTACTGAAGCTTTCTTT. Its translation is CASRGQGIGTEAFF.

The CDR3 region is CASSFQQDTQYF. The CDR3 DNA is TGTGCCAGCAGCTTTCAACAGGATACGCAGTATTTT. The V and J genes are TRBV5-4 and TRBJ2-3; D is undetermined. Germline V gene lookup returns CDR1 SGHNT and CDR2 YYREEE (reference sequence). Between the trimmed V and J ends, which lost 2 bases and 6 bases, there was a span of 7 bases. The CDR3 extends over 12 amino acids.

CDR3 amino acids: CASEQGRLNEQFF. The CDR3 region has the DNA TGCGCCAGCGAACAGGGTCGTCTCAATGAGCAGTTCTTC. V gene TRBV10-2 combines with J gene TRBJ2-1, with a weak D call TRBD1 (6 bases). The CDR3 has 13 residues. The V and J ends lost 8 bases and 6 bases respectively, with 14 bases between them. Germline V CDR1 and CDR2: WSHSY, SAAADI.

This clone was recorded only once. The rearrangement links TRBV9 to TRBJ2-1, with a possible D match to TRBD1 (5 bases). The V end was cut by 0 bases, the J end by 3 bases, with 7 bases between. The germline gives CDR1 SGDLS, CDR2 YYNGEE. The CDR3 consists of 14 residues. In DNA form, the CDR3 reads TGTGCCAGCAGCGTAGGTGACAGCTACAATGAGCAGTTCTTC. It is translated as CASSVGDSYNEQFF. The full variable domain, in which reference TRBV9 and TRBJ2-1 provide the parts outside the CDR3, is DSGVTQTPKHLITATGQRVTLRCSPRSGDLSVYWYQQSLDQGLQFLIQYYNGEERAKGNILERFSAQQFPDLHSELNLSSLELGDSALYFCASSVGDSYNEQFFGPGTRLTVL.

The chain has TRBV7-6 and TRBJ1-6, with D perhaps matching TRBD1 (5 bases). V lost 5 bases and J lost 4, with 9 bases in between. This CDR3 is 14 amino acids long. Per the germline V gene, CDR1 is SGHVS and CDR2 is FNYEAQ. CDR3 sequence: CASSRQSYNSPLHF. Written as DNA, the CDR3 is TGTGCCAGCAGCCGACAGTCTTATAATTCACCCCTCCACTTT.